Listed below are T cell receptor beta chains from one sample, sequenced in a study of shared clonotypes between healthy human individuals. Generated by immunoSEQ multiplex PCR, the TCRdb table keeps only in-frame clones and is missing some. In the table there are fewer than 1.4 million clones, around 78% of which are singletons. The sample taken for sequencing was memory CD4+ T cells from PBMCs. These receptors all stem from a man aged 18-30 years in good health. Some clones in this sample may be carry-over from other donors' samples. Both conserved end residues are part of each CDR3. A D gene is named only where the DNA matches it firmly. A row's size may be missing; if present it is once, few, many or a size class.

size: -
D: -
J: TRBJ2-1
V: TRBV5-1
CDR3: CASSSNQLVPYNEQFF
DNA: TGCGCCAGCAGCTCCAACCAACTAGTCCCCTACAATGAGCAGTTCTTC

size: -
D: -
J: TRBJ2-1
V: TRBV5-7
CDR3: CASSGLEHYNEQFF
DNA: TGTGCCAGCAGCGGTTTGGAACATTACAATGAGCAGTTCTTC

size: -
D: -
J: TRBJ1-2
V: TRBV7-2
CDR3: CASSQPGGLGYTF
DNA: TGTGCCAGCAGCCAACCTGGGGGTTTGGGCTACACCTTC

size: -
D: -
J: TRBJ1-6
V: TRBV7-9
CDR3: CASSLMMESPLHF
DNA: TGTGCCAGCAGCTTAATGATGGAATCACCCCTCCACTTT

size: -
D: -
J: TRBJ2-3
V: TRBV10-1
CDR3: CASSRTDTQYF
DNA: TGCGCCAGCAGCCGGACTGATACGCAGTATTTT

size: few
D: -
J: TRBJ1-3
V: TRBV5-8
CDR3: CASSLGDSINTIYF
DNA: TGTGCCAGCAGCTTGGGCGACAGTATAAACACCATATATTTT

size: -
D: -
J: TRBJ2-1
V: TRBV6-5
CDR3: CASSYSGVRARQFF
DNA: TGTGCCAGCAGTTACTCAGGTGTGAGAGCGCGGCAGTTCTTC

size: -
D: -
J: TRBJ1-3
V: TRBV7-6
CDR3: CASKQGLQNTIYF
DNA: TGTGCCTCCAAGCAGGGGTTACAAAACACCATATATTTT

size: -
D: -
J: TRBJ2-4
V: TRBV5-1
CDR3: CASSPDSGAKNIQYF
DNA: TGCGCCAGCAGCCCGGACTCTGGGGCCAAAAACATTCAGTACTTC

size: -
D: -
J: TRBJ1-3
V: TRBV7-2
CDR3: CASSFSVSSGNTIYF
DNA: TGTGCCAGCAGCTTCTCAGTCAGTTCTGGAAACACCATATATTTT

size: -
D: -
J: TRBJ1-4
V: TRBV28
CDR3: CASSSSTGEREKLFF
DNA: -